This TCR beta chain emerged from a study of cytomegalovirus exposure and HLA in healthy donors. Findings and limits, study-wide: Earlier analysis yielded a pattern in which most TCR beta V segments were productive about 90% or about 30% of the time. Listed as cytomegalovirus-associated were 164 TCR beta chains. The dataset shows that most TCR sequences were rare, while some public TCRs occurred in many donors. CMV serostatus was the only recorded immune exposure for donors.

This clone was counted a few times. Its antigen is as yet unknown. The length of the CDR3 is 12 residues. The V end was cut by 5 bases, the J end by 6 bases, with 7 bases between. Germline V gives CDR1 LNHDA, CDR2 SQIVND (reference sequence). Use of 60 Vbeta and 13 Jbeta primers characterized the PCR. Repertoires were generated with immunoSEQ multiplex PCR, while TCRdb's copy carries only in-frame clones and drops some. The table records 150,000 or so clones, roughly four fifths of them present only once. This receptor was identified in a man younger than 45 in good health and CMV-seropositive. The J gene is TRBJ2-2, the V gene TRBV19; D not certain. Sequencing input: PBMCs. The CDR3 coding sequence is TGTGCCAGTAGTTACTTCTCCGGGGAGCTGTTTTTT. This encodes CASSYFSGELFF.